Described below is a single T cell receptor (beta chain) sequence and its context. Its cognate antigen is unknown. This entry comes from a study of neoadjuvant anti-PD-1 for oral cavity cancer. Study-level background: Around day 43, patients without progression received a fourth nivolumab dose before surgery.

This sample's time point: after neoadjuvant nivolumab, at surgical resection. General study points: Post-nivolumab, blood T cell clonality was significantly elevated in non-responders. Pretreatment Treg/Th17 ratio correlated inversely with post-treatment tumor clonality.

V shed 4 bases and J shed 2 bases, with 10 bases lying between them. This CDR3 is built from 13 residues. The germline V gene has CDR1 SGHRS and CDR2 YFSETQ. Clones were sequenced by immunoSEQ multiplex PCR, and TCRdb holds only the in-frame ones, with some missing. The sample records around 67,000 clones, less than 90% being singletons. The receptor comes from a person between 40 and 85 years old with oral cavity squamous cell carcinoma. Sequences were derived from PBMCs, sampled after nivolumab (anti-PD-1) treatment. The chain carries TRBV5-1 and TRBJ2-7; a weak D match, TRBD1 (6 bases). This CDR3 reads CASSIWTAYEQYF. For the CDR3, the DNA is TGCGCCAGCAGCATCTGGACAGCCTACGAGCAGTACTTC.